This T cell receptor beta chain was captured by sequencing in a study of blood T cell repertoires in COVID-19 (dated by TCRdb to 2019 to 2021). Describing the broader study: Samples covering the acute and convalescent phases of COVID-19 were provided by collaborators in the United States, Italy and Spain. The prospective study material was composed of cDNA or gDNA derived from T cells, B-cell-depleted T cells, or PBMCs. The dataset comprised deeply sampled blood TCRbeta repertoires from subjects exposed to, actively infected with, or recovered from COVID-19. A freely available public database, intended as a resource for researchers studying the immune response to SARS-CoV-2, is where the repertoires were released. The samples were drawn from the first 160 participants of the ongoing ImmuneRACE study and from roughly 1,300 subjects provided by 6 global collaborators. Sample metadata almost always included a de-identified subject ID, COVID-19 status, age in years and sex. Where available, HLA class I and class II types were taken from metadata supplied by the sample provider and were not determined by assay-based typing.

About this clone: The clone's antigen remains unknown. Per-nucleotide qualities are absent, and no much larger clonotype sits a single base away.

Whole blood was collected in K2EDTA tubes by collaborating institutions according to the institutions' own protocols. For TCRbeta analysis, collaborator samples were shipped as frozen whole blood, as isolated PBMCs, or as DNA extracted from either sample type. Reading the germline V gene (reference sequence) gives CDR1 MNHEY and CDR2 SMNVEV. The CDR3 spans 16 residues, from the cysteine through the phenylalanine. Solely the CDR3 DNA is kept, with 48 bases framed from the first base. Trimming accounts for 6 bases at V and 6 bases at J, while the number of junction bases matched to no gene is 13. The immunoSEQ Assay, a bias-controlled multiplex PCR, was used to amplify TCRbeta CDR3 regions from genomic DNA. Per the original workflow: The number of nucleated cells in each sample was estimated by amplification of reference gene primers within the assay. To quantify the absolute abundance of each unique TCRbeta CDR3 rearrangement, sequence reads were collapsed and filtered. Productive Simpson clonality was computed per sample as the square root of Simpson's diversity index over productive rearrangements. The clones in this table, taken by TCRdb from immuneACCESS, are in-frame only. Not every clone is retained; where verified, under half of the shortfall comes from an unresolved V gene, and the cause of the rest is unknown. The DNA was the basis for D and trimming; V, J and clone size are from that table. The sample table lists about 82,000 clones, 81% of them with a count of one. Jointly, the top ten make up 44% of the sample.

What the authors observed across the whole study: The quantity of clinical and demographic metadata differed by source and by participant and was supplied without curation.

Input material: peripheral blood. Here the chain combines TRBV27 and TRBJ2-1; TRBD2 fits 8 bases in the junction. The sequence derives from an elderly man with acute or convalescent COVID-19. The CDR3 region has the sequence CASSSRGSGMSNEQFF. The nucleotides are TGTGCCAGCAGCTCGCGTGGTAGCGGGATGTCCAATGAGCAGTTCTTC.